Presented here are 17 T cell receptor beta chains from one specimen sequenced in a study of blood T cell repertoires in COVID-19. TCRdb keeps only in-frame clones here, not all; method: immunoSEQ multiplex PCR. The sample yields some 150,000 clones, around 87% seen once. Sample: peripheral blood. These receptors all stem from a woman in her forties with acute or convalescent COVID-19.

This chain joins TRBV21-1 and TRBJ2-3; TRBD2, the D gene given by the table, was not confirmed from the DNA. TRBV21-1 constitutes a pseudogene. This CDR3 comprises 16 residues. The CDR3 nucleotides are TGTGCCAGCAGCAACAGCCGCGGGACTCACACAGATACGCAGTATTTT. Translated: CASSNSRGTHTDTQYF.

This CDR3 reads CASSPGAGGSTDTQYF. The CDR3 nucleotides read TGCGCCAGCAGCCCCGGGGCGGGGGGGAGCACAGATACGCAGTATTTT. The J gene is TRBJ2-3, the V gene TRBV4-1; 9 bases agree with TRBD2. After removal of 4 bases from V and 0 bases from J, the junction contained 5 bases not matched to a gene. The CDR3 consists of 16 residues. CDR1 and CDR2 (germline): MGHRA, YSYEKL.

The rearrangement joins TRBV10-2 to TRBJ2-1, with D unclear. V shed 3 bases and J shed 10 bases, with 19 bases lying between them. Germline V gene sequence: CDR1 WSHSY, CDR2 SAAADI. The CDR3 sequence is 15 residues long. The CDR3 DNA follows: TGCGCCAGCAGTGATCTCCAAGTTGCCGAAGCGGAGCAGTTCTTC. This encodes CASSDLQVAEAEQFF.

This chain uses TRBV9 with TRBJ2-3; D gene uncertain. Germline CDR1 reads SGDLS; CDR2 reads YYNGEE. CDR3 size: 15 residues. Trimming left V 0 bases short and J 4 bases short, with 12 bases between. CDR3 sequence reads: CASSVDQLAADTQYF. The CDR3 region has the DNA TGTGCCAGCAGCGTAGATCAGCTCGCGGCAGATACGCAGTATTTT.

V usage is TRBV28 and J usage is TRBJ2-2; TRBD1 matches at 8 bases. J gave up 6 bases and V 5 bases, and 14 bases lay outside the gene matches. The germline gives CDR1 MDHEN, CDR2 SYDVKM. This CDR3 is built from 17 residues. The CDR3 region has the DNA TGTGCCAGCAGTCCATCGACAGGGGCCCTAGGGTCCGGGGAGCTGTTTTTT. As protein: CASSPSTGALGSGELFF.

The CDR3 is CASSTRGGARSYNEQFF. The DNA of the CDR3 is TGTGCCAGCAGCACACGCGGGGGGGCCCGCTCCTACAATGAGCAGTTCTTC. The genes are TRBV7-2 and TRBJ2-1; 9 bases agree with TRBD2. This CDR3 region has 17 residues. The germline V gene has CDR1 SGHTA and CDR2 FQGNSA. Trimming at V came to 5 bases and at J to 0 bases, leaving 8 bases not matched to a gene.

The CDR3 sequence is CATSRDLGQGRYGYTF. In DNA, the CDR3 is TGTGCCACCAGCAGAGATCTTGGACAGGGACGTTACGGCTACACCTTC. The rearrangement links TRBV15 to TRBJ1-2; 8 bases are a match to TRBD1. This CDR3 is built from 16 residues. Germline CDR1 and CDR2: LNHNV and YYDKDF (reference sequence). Losses at the gene ends were 0 bases for V and 8 bases for J; bases not matched to a gene: 11.

The CDR3 loop is CASSQDIGREDEQYF. CDR3 in DNA: TGCGCCAGCAGCCAAGATATCGGGCGGGAGGACGAGCAGTACTTC. This chain links TRBV4-1 with TRBJ2-7, with 8 bases that match TRBD2. The CDR3 consists of 15 residues. Looked up from germline, CDR1 is MGHRA and CDR2 is YSYEKL. V gave up 0 bases and J gave up 5 bases; unmatched junction bases: 6.

This clone showed up just once. The rearrangement uses TRBV2 and TRBJ2-7; possibly TRBD1 for D (5 bases). This CDR3 comprises 12 residues. In germline, CDR1 is SNHLY, CDR2 FYNNEI. V dropped 6 bases and J dropped 4 bases, with 10 bases sitting between them. The CDR3 DNA reads TGTGCCAGCAGGCAAACAGGTTACGAGCAGTACTTC. Translating gives CASRQTGYEQYF.

This sequence joins TRBV12-3 or TRBV12-4 and TRBJ2-7; maybe TRBD1 (6 bases). This CDR3 is built from 13 residues. V was trimmed by 6 bases and J by 3 bases, leaving 12 bases between them. CDR3 loop: CASRGASVYEQYF. Written as DNA, the CDR3 is TGTGCCAGCAGGGGGGCCTCAGTCTACGAGCAGTACTTC.

This clone was counted only a few times. This sequence joins TRBV5-1 and TRBJ1-2; TRBD1 is a possible D gene (5 bases). The CDR3 extends over 15 amino acids. V shed 4 bases and J shed 0 bases, with 13 bases lying between them. Germline CDR1 is SGHRS and CDR2 is YFSETQ. CDR3 DNA sequence: TGCGCCAGCAGCACTTCCGACAGTCCTAACTATGGCTACACCTTC. It codes for CASSTSDSPNYGYTF.

The gene calls are TRBV3-1 (or the pseudogene TRBV3-2) and TRBJ1-2; D unclear. The CDR3 has 13 residues. Trimming cost V 1 base and J 3 bases, with 6 bases left between them. Per the germline V gene, CDR1 is LGHDT and CDR2 is YNNKEL (reference sequence). DNA of the CDR3: TGTGCCAGCAGCCAAGCTGGAGACTATGGCTACACCTTC. This gives the protein CASSQAGDYGYTF.

The chain joins TRBV9 to TRBJ2-1, with 9 nucleotides matching TRBD2. The CDR3 spans 15 residues. Germline loops: CDR1 SGDLS, CDR2 YYNGEE. The junction had 8 bases not matched to a gene; V was cut back by 0 bases and J by 10 bases. CDR3 nucleotide sequence: TGTGCCAGCAGCGTAGGAGGTAGCGGGAGTGAGGAGCAGTTCTTC. Translating it yields CASSVGGSGSEEQFF.

This clone has a handful of counts. V usage is TRBV6-6 and J usage is TRBJ1-1; perhaps TRBD1 as D (5 bases). The CDR3 extends over 15 amino acids. CDR1 MNHNY and CDR2 SVGAGI come from the germline V gene (reference sequence). V was shortened by 0 bases and J by 1 base, with 9 bases between the two germline ends. For the CDR3, the DNA is TGTGCCAGCAGTTACTCCGGACAAGGGAACACTGAAGCTTTCTTT. Its protein is CASSYSGQGNTEAFF.

The V gene is TRBV9, the J gene TRBJ2-3, with 8 bases aligning to TRBD2. Germline V gene lookup returns CDR1 SGDLS and CDR2 YYNGEE. The CDR3 totals 17 residues. V was clipped by 4 bases and J by 4 bases; unmatched bases: 14. CDR3 DNA sequence: TGTGCCAGCAGCCTCCGCCCAGGGGCGGGGGGCTCAGATACGCAGTATTTT. This codes for CASSLRPGAGGSDTQYF.

The chain joins TRBV10-2 to TRBJ1-1; no reliable D call. The CDR3 length is 14 residues. Trimming removed 2 bases at V and 1 base at J, with 8 bases between. CDR1 and CDR2 (germline): WSHSY, SAAADI. CDR3 residues: CASSEAGENTEAFF. CDR3 DNA sequence: TGCGCCAGCAGTGAGGCCGGGGAGAACACTGAAGCTTTCTTT.

The gene calls are TRBV7-9 and TRBJ1-6; D is uncertain. CDR1 SEHNR and CDR2 FQNEAQ come from the germline V gene (reference sequence). This CDR3 has 18 residues. V shed 1 base and J shed 13 bases, with 26 bases lying between them. The DNA of the CDR3 is TGTGCCAGCAGCTTAGGCGAATCATTCGCGGGGATCGCGCGGCCCCTCCACTTT. Protein sequence: CASSLGESFAGIARPLHF.